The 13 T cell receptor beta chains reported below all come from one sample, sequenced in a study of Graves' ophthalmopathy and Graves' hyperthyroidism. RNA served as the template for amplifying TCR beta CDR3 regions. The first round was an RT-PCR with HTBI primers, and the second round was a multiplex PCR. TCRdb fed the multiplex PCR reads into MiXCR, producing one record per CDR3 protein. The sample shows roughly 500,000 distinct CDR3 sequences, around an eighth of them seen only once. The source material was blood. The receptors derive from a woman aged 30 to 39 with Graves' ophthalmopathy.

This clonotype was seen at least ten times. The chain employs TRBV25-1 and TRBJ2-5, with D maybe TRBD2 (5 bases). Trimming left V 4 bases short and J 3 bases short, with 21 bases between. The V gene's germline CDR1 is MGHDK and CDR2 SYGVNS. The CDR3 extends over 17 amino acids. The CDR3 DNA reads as TGTGCCAGCAGTGTAGGCCAGGCGGCCGTGGGAGAAGAGACCCAGTACTTC. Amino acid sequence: CASSVGQAAVGEETQYF.

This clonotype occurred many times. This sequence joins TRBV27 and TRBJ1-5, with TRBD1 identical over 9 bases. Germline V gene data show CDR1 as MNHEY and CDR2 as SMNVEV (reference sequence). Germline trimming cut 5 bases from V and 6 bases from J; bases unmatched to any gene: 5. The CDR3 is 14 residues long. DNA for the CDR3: TGTGCCAGCAGTCCCGGACAGGGGATTCAGCCCCAGCATTTT. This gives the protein CASSPGQGIQPQHF.

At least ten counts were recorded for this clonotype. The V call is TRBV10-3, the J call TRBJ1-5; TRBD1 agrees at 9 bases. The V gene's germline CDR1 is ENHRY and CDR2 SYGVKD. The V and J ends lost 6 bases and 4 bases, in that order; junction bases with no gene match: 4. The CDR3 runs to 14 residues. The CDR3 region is CAISRTGDNQPQHF. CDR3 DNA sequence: TGTGCCATCAGCAGGACAGGGGATAATCAGCCCCAGCATTTT.

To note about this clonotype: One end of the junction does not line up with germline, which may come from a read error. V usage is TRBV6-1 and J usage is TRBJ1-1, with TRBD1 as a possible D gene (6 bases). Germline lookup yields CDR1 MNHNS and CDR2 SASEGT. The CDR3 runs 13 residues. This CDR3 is CASSDQGYTEAFF. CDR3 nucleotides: TGTGCCAGTAGTGATCAGGGGTACACTGAAGCTTTCTTT.

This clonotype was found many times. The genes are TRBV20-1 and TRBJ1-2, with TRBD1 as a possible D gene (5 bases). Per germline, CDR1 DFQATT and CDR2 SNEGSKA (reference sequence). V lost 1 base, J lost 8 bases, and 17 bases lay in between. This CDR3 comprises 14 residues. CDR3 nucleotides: TGCAGTGCTAGAGGTAGCGGGGGAGGGGACGGCTACACCTTC. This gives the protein CSARGSGGGDGYTF.

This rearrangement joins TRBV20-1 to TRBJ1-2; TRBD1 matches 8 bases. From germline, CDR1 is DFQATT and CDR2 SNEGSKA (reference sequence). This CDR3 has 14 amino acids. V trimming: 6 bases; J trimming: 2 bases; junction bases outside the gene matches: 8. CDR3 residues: CSAHTGGANYGYTF. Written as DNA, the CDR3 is TGCAGTGCGCATACAGGGGGGGCGAACTATGGCTACACCTTC.

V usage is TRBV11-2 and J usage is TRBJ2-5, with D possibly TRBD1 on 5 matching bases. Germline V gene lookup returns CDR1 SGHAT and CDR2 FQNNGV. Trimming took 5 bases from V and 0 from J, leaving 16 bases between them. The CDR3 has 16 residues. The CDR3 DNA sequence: TGTGCCAGCAGCCTAAACAGGCACCCGTACCAAGAGACCCAGTACTTC. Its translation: CASSLNRHPYQETQYF.

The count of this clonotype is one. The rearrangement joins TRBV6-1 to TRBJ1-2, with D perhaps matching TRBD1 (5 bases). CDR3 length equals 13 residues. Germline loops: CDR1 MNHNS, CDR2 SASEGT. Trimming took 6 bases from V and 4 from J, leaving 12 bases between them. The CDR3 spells CASSIDSSYGYTF. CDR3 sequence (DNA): TGTGCCAGCAGCATCGACAGTTCCTATGGCTACACCTTC.

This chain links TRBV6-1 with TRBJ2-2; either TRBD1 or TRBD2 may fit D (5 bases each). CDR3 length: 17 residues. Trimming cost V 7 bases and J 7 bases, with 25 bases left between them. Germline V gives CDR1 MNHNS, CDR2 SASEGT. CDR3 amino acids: CASIGAPGTGPVGELFF. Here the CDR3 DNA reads TGTGCCAGCATAGGGGCCCCTGGGACGGGCCCCGTCGGGGAGCTGTTTTTT.

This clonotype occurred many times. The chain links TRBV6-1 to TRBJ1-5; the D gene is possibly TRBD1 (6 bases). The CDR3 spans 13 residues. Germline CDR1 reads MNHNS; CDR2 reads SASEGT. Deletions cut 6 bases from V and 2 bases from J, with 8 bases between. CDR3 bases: TGTGCCAGCAGACCAGGGGGCAATCAGCCCCAGCATTTT. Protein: CASRPGGNQPQHF.

CDR3: CASRGLAGGPAETQYF. In DNA, the CDR3 is TGTGCCAGCAGGGGACTAGCGGGGGGCCCAGCGGAGACCCAGTACTTC. The rearrangement joins TRBV2 to TRBJ2-5, with TRBD2 matching 15 bases. The trim removed 6 bases at V and 5 bases at J, leaving 7 bases unmatched. The germline V gene encodes CDR1 SNHLY and CDR2 FYNNEI. The CDR3 is 16 amino acids.

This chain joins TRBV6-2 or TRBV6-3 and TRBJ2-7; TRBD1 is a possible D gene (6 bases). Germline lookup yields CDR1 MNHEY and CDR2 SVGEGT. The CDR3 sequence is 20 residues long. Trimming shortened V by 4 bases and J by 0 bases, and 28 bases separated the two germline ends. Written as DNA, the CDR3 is TGTGCCAGCAGTTCCTACAATCGGTGGACAGAACCAACCTCCTCCTACGAGCAGTACTTC. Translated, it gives CASSSYNRWTEPTSSYEQYF.

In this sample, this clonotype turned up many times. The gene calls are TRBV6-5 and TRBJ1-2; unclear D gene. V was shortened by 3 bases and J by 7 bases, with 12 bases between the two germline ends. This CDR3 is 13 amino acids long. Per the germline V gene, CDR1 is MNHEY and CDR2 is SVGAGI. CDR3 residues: CASSYSASPGYTF. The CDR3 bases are TGTGCCAGCAGTTATTCCGCATCTCCTGGCTACACCTTC.